Below, 26 T cell receptor beta chains from the same sample are listed, as sequenced in a study of PD-1 blockade in classical Hodgkin lymphoma. The protocol was immunoSEQ multiplex PCR, while the TCRdb copy is restricted to in-frame clones and leaves out a portion. Of 2,900 or so clones in the sample, roughly 70% were seen once. There was relapse after autologous stem cell transplantation in every patient, and there was variation in brentuximab vedotin exposure. Investigators obtained CD8+ T cells from thawed PBMCs by magnetic negative selection. Sequenced material: CD8+ T cells from blood, taken at baseline. Every receptor here comes from a human donor with classical Hodgkin lymphoma.

The gene calls are TRBV15 and TRBJ1-5; D gene unclear. The V end was cut by 0 bases, the J end by 4 bases, with 4 bases between. In germline, CDR1 is LNHNV, CDR2 YYDKDF (reference sequence). The CDR3 totals 13 residues. As DNA, the CDR3 is TGTGCCACCAGCAGAGATCGGAATCAGCCCCAGCATTTT. Encoded protein: CATSRDRNQPQHF.

The chain's CDR3 is CASSVTGISSTDTQYF. The CDR3 nucleotides are TGTGCCAGTAGTGTAACAGGGATTTCTAGCACAGATACGCAGTATTTT. V usage is TRBV19 and J usage is TRBJ2-3; D perhaps matches TRBD1 (6 bases). Germline V CDR1 and CDR2: LNHDA, SQIVND (reference sequence). The CDR3 loop spans 16 amino acids. V lost 5 bases to trimming and J lost 0 bases, with 15 bases between them.

This clone is large. V gene TRBV18 combines with J gene TRBJ1-1; no firm D call. Germline V gene data show CDR1 as KGHSH and CDR2 as LQKENI. This CDR3 contains 16 residues. Trimming removed 1 base at V and 1 base at J, with 13 bases between. CDR3 region: CASSPLSDPRNTEAFF. The CDR3 nucleotides are TGTGCCAGCTCACCACTGTCGGACCCGAGGAACACTGAAGCTTTCTTT.

This clone was observed a handful of times. The chain joins TRBV6-7 to TRBJ1-3; D not resolved. TRBV6-7 has ORF status, its function being uncertain. Trimming cost V 7 bases and J 9 bases, with 16 bases left between them. The CDR3 is 13 residues long. CDR3 sequence: CASTRNPESTIYF. As DNA, the CDR3 is TGTGCCAGCACCCGAAACCCGGAGAGCACCATATATTTT.

This clone appeared once. The chain recombines TRBV7-9 with TRBJ2-1; 11 nucleotides align to TRBD2. Germline values: CDR1 SEHNR, CDR2 FQNEAQ (reference sequence). This CDR3 contains 17 residues. The junction had 13 bases not matched to a gene; V was cut back by 4 bases and J by 8 bases. CDR3 region: CASSSWNLAGGRYEQFF. CDR3 DNA: TGTGCCAGCAGCTCCTGGAACCTAGCGGGGGGTCGGTATGAGCAGTTCTTC.

The chain is built from TRBV6-5 and TRBJ1-2; D is unclear. CDR3 length: 13 residues. The V gene's germline CDR1 is MNHEY and CDR2 SVGAGI. Trimming removed 0 bases from V and 7 bases from J, with 9 bases in between. This chain's CDR3 is CASSYSSSAGYTF. The CDR3 DNA reads TGTGCCAGCAGTTACTCGTCGTCAGCTGGCTACACCTTC.

This clone is labeled as large. This chain uses TRBV27 with TRBJ1-1, with D possibly being TRBD1 (5 bases). There are 14 residues in the CDR3. Trimming removed 3 bases at V and 4 bases at J, with 12 bases between. Germline CDR1 and CDR2: MNHEY and SMNVEV (reference sequence). CDR3 DNA sequence: TGTGCCAGCAGTTTTTCCGGGGGTACCACTGAAGCTTTCTTT. Translating it yields CASSFSGGTTEAFF.

This clone was counted only a few times. This chain connects TRBV9 to TRBJ2-5; no clear D gene. Trimming pared 0 bases from V and 2 bases from J, leaving 8 bases between. In germline, CDR1 is SGDLS, CDR2 YYNGEE. CDR3 length: 14 residues. CDR3 in DNA: TGTGCCAGCAGCGTAGACACCGATCAAGAGACCCAGTACTTC. Residues: CASSVDTDQETQYF.

V usage is TRBV5-8 and J usage is TRBJ2-1; 11 positions match TRBD1. Trimming took 4 bases from V and 4 from J; bases not matched to a gene: 4. Germline V CDR1 and CDR2: SGHTS, YDEGEE. The CDR3 has 15 amino acids. This CDR3 reads CASSHGTGGYNEQFF. Written as DNA, the CDR3 is TGTGCCAGCAGCCACGGGACAGGGGGATACAATGAGCAGTTCTTC.

This clone came up once. This sequence joins TRBV13 and TRBJ1-6; D is perhaps TRBD1 (6 bases). Trimming stripped 6 bases from V and 8 bases from J, with 14 bases between. Looked up from germline, CDR1 is PRHDT and CDR2 is FYEKMQ (reference sequence). The CDR3 runs 14 residues. The CDR3 spells CASSPWGRDSPLHF. CDR3 in DNA: TGTGCCAGCAGTCCATGGGGGCGGGATTCACCCCTCCACTTT.

The chain is built from TRBV4-3 and TRBJ2-7, with TRBD2 matching 8 bases. Germline-derived CDR1 and CDR2 are LGHNA and YSLEER. The CDR3 loop spans 16 amino acids. Trimming cost V 0 bases and J 5 bases; bases outside gene matches: 9. The DNA for the CDR3 is TGCGCCAGCAGCCAAGACGGCACTAGCGGAACGGACGAGCAGTACTTC. Residues: CASSQDGTSGTDEQYF.

This clone came up once. The V and J genes are TRBV10-3 and TRBJ1-4; perhaps TRBD1 as D (5 bases). Trimming cost V 3 bases and J 7 bases, with 12 bases left between them. The V gene's germline CDR1 is ENHRY and CDR2 SYGVKD. The CDR3 totals 14 residues. The CDR3 DNA reads TGTGCCATCAGTGATGGGGGGGATGTTGAAAAACTGTTTTTT. Protein product: CAISDGGDVEKLFF.

The chain joins TRBV13 to TRBJ2-7, with 9 bases that match TRBD2. The trim removed 4 bases at V and 1 base at J, leaving 5 bases unmatched. Germline V gene sequence: CDR1 PRHDT, CDR2 FYEKMQ (reference sequence). The CDR3 runs to 15 residues. The CDR3 spells CASSSPAGGSYEQYF. CDR3 nucleotide sequence: TGTGCCAGCAGCTCCCCCGCGGGGGGGTCCTACGAGCAGTACTTC.

This clone showed up just once. The chain joins TRBV11-2 to TRBJ2-7; TRBD2 aligns across 14 bases. The CDR3 is 18 amino acids. Germline V lookup: CDR1 SGHAT, CDR2 FQNNGV. Trimming at V came to 4 bases and at J to 0 bases, leaving 8 bases not matched to a gene. The CDR3 loop reads CASSSWGTSGGNSYEQYF. The CDR3 nucleotides read TGTGCCAGCAGCTCCTGGGGGACTAGCGGGGGAAACTCCTACGAGCAGTACTTC.

This chain joins TRBV27 and TRBJ2-3; no definite D call. Trimming stripped 0 bases from V and 1 base from J, with 5 bases between. The CDR3 runs 14 residues. Germline lookup yields CDR1 MNHEY and CDR2 SMNVEV (reference sequence). CDR3 DNA: TGTGCCAGCAGTTTATCTATCCGCACAGATACGCAGTATTTT. The encoded protein is CASSLSIRTDTQYF.

This sequence joins TRBV30 and TRBJ2-1; D is undetermined. Germline-derived CDR1 and CDR2 are GTSNPN and SVGIG (reference sequence). The length of the CDR3 is 13 residues. V lost 0 bases to trimming and J lost 4 bases, with 7 bases between them. The DNA for the CDR3 is TGTGCCTGGAGTGTACAATGGTACAATGAGCAGTTCTTC. This gives the protein CAWSVQWYNEQFF.

This clone has a handful of counts. The chain carries TRBV6-1 and TRBJ1-1; D is unclear. Between the trimmed V and J ends, which lost 6 bases and 3 bases, there was a span of 11 bases. CDR1 and CDR2 from the germline V gene are MNHNS and SASEGT. The CDR3 spans 13 residues. CDR3 loop: CASRDRHDTEAFF. The CDR3 coding sequence is TGTGCCAGCAGAGACCGACATGACACTGAAGCTTTCTTT.

There are a few counts of this clone. This chain joins TRBV7-9 and TRBJ2-3; D not certain. The CDR3 has 12 residues. With 5 bases removed from V and 1 base from J, the gap between germline ends came to 4 bases. CDR1 SEHNR and CDR2 FQNEAQ come from the germline V gene (reference sequence). In nucleotides, the CDR3 is TGTGCCAGCAGCCGCGGCACAGATACGCAGTATTTT. It yields the protein CASSRGTDTQYF. Complete variable domain (other parts from reference TRBV7-9 and TRBJ2-3): DTGVSQNPRHKITKRGQNVTFRCDPISEHNRLYWYRQTLGQGPEFLTYFQNEAQLEKSRLLSDRFSAERPKGSFSTLEIQRTEQGDSAMYLCASSRGTDTQYFGPGTRLTVL.

This chain uses TRBV27 with TRBJ2-7, with TRBD2 matching over 14 bases. This CDR3 region has 18 residues. Germline CDR1 and CDR2: MNHEY and SMNVEV (reference sequence). The V gene end was trimmed by 3 bases and the J gene end by 0 bases; junction bases not matched to a gene: 7. CDR3 residues: CASSFRGTSGGNSYEQYF. The CDR3 DNA sequence: TGTGCCAGCAGTTTCCGGGGGACTAGCGGGGGTAACTCCTACGAGCAGTACTTC.

The chain recombines TRBV5-1 with TRBJ2-3; D not certain. Trimming left V 5 bases short and J 5 bases short, with 12 bases between. The CDR3 covers 13 residues. The germline gives CDR1 SGHRS, CDR2 YFSETQ. The CDR3 sequence is CASSYRLGDTQYF. Written as DNA, the CDR3 is TGCGCCAGCAGTTATCGATTGGGAGATACGCAGTATTTT.

This chain links TRBV13 with TRBJ2-2; D may match TRBD1 or TRBD2 (6 bases each). The V end was cut by 5 bases, the J end by 6 bases, with 16 bases between. CDR1 is PRHDT, CDR2 FYEKMQ, per germline (reference sequence). The CDR3 is 15 residues long. DNA for the CDR3: TGTGCCAGCAGCCCCAAAGGGGGGCCTCCCGGGGAGCTGTTTTTT. The encoded protein is CASSPKGGPPGELFF.

The V gene is TRBV10-2, the J gene TRBJ2-1; D is perhaps TRBD1 or TRBD2 (7 bases each). V lost 4 bases, J lost 7 bases, and 23 bases lay in between. The CDR3 consists of 17 residues. The germline V gene has CDR1 WSHSY and CDR2 SAAADI. The CDR3 loop reads CASSGSLRSRGGNEQFF. The CDR3 coding sequence is TGCGCCAGCAGTGGATCCCTCCGATCCAGGGGGGGGAATGAGCAGTTCTTC.

This clone was seen only once. The chain links TRBV27 to TRBJ1-1; D gene unclear. The V gene lost 6 bases and the J gene lost 2 bases, with 13 bases spanning the gap. This CDR3 contains 14 residues. CDR1 is MNHEY, CDR2 SMNVEV, per germline (reference sequence). CDR3 sequence (DNA): TGTGCCAGCAGCCCCTTGGTGGGTAACACTGAAGCTTTCTTT. It yields the protein CASSPLVGNTEAFF.

The chain couples TRBV19 to TRBJ1-1; D unclear. CDR1 LNHDA and CDR2 SQIVND come from the germline V gene (reference sequence). This CDR3 region has 15 residues. V shed 4 bases and J shed 6 bases, with 18 bases lying between them. Written as DNA, the CDR3 is TGTGCCAGTAGTACGGACTCCGTAGGGAGGGCTGAAGCTTTCTTT. This gives the protein CASSTDSVGRAEAFF.

This clone was seen more than once but under ten times. The rearrangement joins TRBV7-9 to TRBJ1-6; D may be TRBD1 (5 bases). The length of the CDR3 is 15 residues. With 5 bases removed from V and 4 bases from J, the gap between germline ends came to 12 bases. CDR1 is SEHNR, CDR2 FQNEAQ, per germline (reference sequence). The CDR3 bases are TGTGCCAGCAGCATCGGGACTGGTTATAATTCACCCCTCCACTTT. Its translation: CASSIGTGYNSPLHF.

This clone has a handful of counts. V gene TRBV7-6 combines with J gene TRBJ1-5, with TRBD1 matching over 7 bases. Germline V gene sequence: CDR1 SGHVS, CDR2 FNYEAQ. The ends lost 5 bases at V and 5 bases at J; junction bases unmatched: 12. The CDR3 runs 16 residues. The CDR3: CASSPKRGLGDQPQHF. As DNA, the CDR3 is TGTGCCAGCAGCCCTAAGAGGGGGCTAGGGGATCAGCCCCAGCATTTT.